This T cell receptor (beta chain) was recorded in a study of a mutant IDH1 vaccine in newly diagnosed glioma. Overall study results and limits: Top peripheral T cell clonotype shifts appeared unrelated to pseudoprogression. Immune responses induced by vaccination arose in approximately 92% of the patients.

This sample's time point: week 23, last vaccination. Vaccination comprised doses that each held 300 ug of mutant IDH1 20-mer peptide, plus topical imiquimod. Newly diagnosed WHO grade 3 or 4 IDH1-mutant, ATRX-lost astrocytomas were identified in the donors. This CDR3 has 14 residues. In germline, CDR1 is LNHDA, CDR2 SQIVND (reference sequence). Unmatched junction bases numbered 5, after V lost 6 bases and J lost 4 bases. This clone was picked up one time. Its matching antigen is unknown. The protocol was immunoSEQ multiplex PCR, while the TCRdb copy is restricted to in-frame clones and leaves out a portion. The table lists roughly 74,000 clones, about 85% of them singletons, with roughly 0.81% in the top ten.

The rearrangement joins TRBV19 to TRBJ2-1; TRBD2 matches 8 bases. This receptor was obtained from a woman between 45 and 65 years old with glioma. The source was PBMCs, collected from a glioma patient whose treatment included an IDH1 peptide vaccine. Here the CDR3 DNA reads TGTGCCAGTAGCATACTAGCGGCTTACAATGAGCAGTTCTTC. This gives the protein CASSILAAYNEQFF.